One and the same sample provided the 9 T cell receptor beta chains below, sequenced in a study of T-cell reconstitution after alpha-beta-depleted transplantation in children. Researchers prepared the TCRbeta library using unique molecular identifiers, the study reports. TCRdb redid the calling of the PCR reads with MiXCR, one entry per CDR3 protein. The data hold 90,000 to 130,000 distinct CDR3 sequences, with around 10% observed a single time. Sequenced material: PBMCs from the stem cell graft donor, taken from the stem cell graft. Source of these receptors: a human donor who donated a stem cell graft to a child with acute lymphoblastic leukemia.

This clonotype appeared many times. The chain links TRBV5-6 to TRBJ2-6, with 10 positions matching TRBD1. Germline CDR1 SGHDT, CDR2 YYEEEE. V trimming: 3 bases; J trimming: 2 bases; junction bases outside the gene matches: 14. CDR3 length: 20 residues. As DNA, the CDR3 is TGTGCCAGCAGCTCGGGACAGGGGCTTCTCCCCTCTCCTGGGGCCAACGTCCTGACTTTC. Residues: CASSSGQGLLPSPGANVLTF.

The sample holds many counts of this clonotype. The V call is TRBV29-1, the J call TRBJ2-1; D is tentatively TRBD1 or TRBD2 (5 bases each). There are 10 residues in the CDR3. The germline CDR1 and CDR2 sequences are SQVTM and ANQGSEA. V was clipped by 4 bases and J by 12 bases, with 10 bases between them. CDR3 sequence: CSVVRDGQFF. The CDR3, as DNA: TGCAGCGTTGTCAGGGACGGGCAGTTCTTC.

This clonotype has at least ten counts. J is TRBJ2-3 and V is TRBV20-1; 7 bases line up with TRBD1. Trimming removed 5 bases from V and 0 bases from J; junction bases left unmatched: 2. The CDR3 spans 13 residues. Looked up from germline, CDR1 is DFQATT and CDR2 is SNEGSKA (reference sequence). As DNA, the CDR3 is TGCAGTGCTCCGGGACAGAGCACAGATACGCAGTATTTT. Amino acids: CSAPGQSTDTQYF.

In this sample, this clonotype turned up many times. V usage is TRBV28 and J usage is TRBJ2-3; D might be TRBD2 (5 bases). This CDR3 is built from 14 residues. Trimming cost V 3 bases and J 5 bases, with 12 bases left between them. Germline assignment: CDR1 MDHEN and CDR2 SYDVKM. The CDR3 nucleotides read TGTGCCAGCAGTTTCACGGGGATTGGAGATACGCAGTATTTT. It is translated as CASSFTGIGDTQYF.

There are many counts of this clonotype. The chain carries TRBV29-1 and TRBJ2-7; 11 bases line up with TRBD1. Looked up from germline, CDR1 is SQVTM and CDR2 is ANQGSEA. J was trimmed by 4 bases and V by 5 bases; bases with no gene match: 7. The CDR3 is 14 residues long. CDR3 nucleotide sequence: TGCAGCGTTATACCGGGACAGGGGGGTTACGAGCAGTACTTC. Its translation is CSVIPGQGGYEQYF.

The sample holds many counts of this clonotype. The gene calls are TRBV28 and TRBJ2-5; TRBD2 aligns across 9 bases. CDR3 length equals 17 residues. Germline V CDR1 and CDR2: MDHEN, SYDVKM. V gave up 4 bases and J gave up 2 bases; unmatched junction bases: 11. This chain's CDR3 is CASSSAPAGGRQETQYF. DNA of the CDR3: TGTGCCAGCAGTTCAGCACCGGCGGGAGGGCGTCAAGAGACCCAGTACTTC.

At least ten counts were recorded for this clonotype. This chain joins TRBV7-2 and TRBJ1-4; 7 bases are a match to TRBD1. In germline, CDR1 is SGHTA, CDR2 FQGNSA. CDR3 length: 15 residues. The trim removed 4 bases at V and 8 bases at J, leaving 10 bases unmatched. CDR3 nucleotides: TGTGCCAGCAGCTCCCAAGACAGGGTCAAAGAAAAACTGTTTTTT. Its protein is CASSSQDRVKEKLFF.

In this sample, this clonotype turned up many times. The chain links TRBV7-2 to TRBJ2-1; D remains ambiguous. The ends were cut back, 1 base at V and 0 bases at J, with 7 bases in the middle. This CDR3 is 15 amino acids long. Germline V gene data show CDR1 as SGHTA and CDR2 as FQGNSA. In DNA, the CDR3 is TGTGCCAGCAGCTTAGACAGAACCTCCTACAATGAGCAGTTCTTC. It is translated as CASSLDRTSYNEQFF.

The rearrangement links TRBV11-1 to TRBJ1-3, with D possibly being TRBD1 (5 bases). CDR3 size: 15 residues. In germline, CDR1 is SGHAT, CDR2 FQDESV (reference sequence). The germline V and J ends were trimmed by 3 bases and 2 bases, with 11 bases remaining between them. The CDR3 reads CASSFGDVAGNTIYF. The CDR3 DNA is TGTGCCAGCAGCTTTGGGGACGTCGCTGGAAACACCATATATTTT.